This T cell receptor (beta chain) was recovered during a study of blood T cells in healthy people across ages. The authors ran a second PCR of 7 to 11 cycles using a sample-barcoded 5' primer and a J-beta primer mix. TCRdb re-called the 5' RACE reads with MiXCR, one entry per CDR3 protein. The sample yields 900,000 to 950,000 distinct CDR3 sequences, 25% to 35% seen once. Germline CDR1 is DFQATT and CDR2 is SNEGSKA (reference sequence). CDR3 length: 14 residues. V lost 5 bases and J lost 5, with 18 bases in between. Another study also made use of these data, one on T cells of mothers and their children.

V gene TRBV20-1 combines with J gene TRBJ1-2; possibly TRBD1 for D (5 bases). What was sequenced was blood. This clonotype originated in a woman aged 40 to 49 in good health. CDR3 sequence (DNA): TGCAGTGCTGGGGGGACTGGGGATCCTTATGGCTACACCTTC. Protein sequence: CSAGGTGDPYGYTF.